The 24 T cell receptor beta chains in this list originate from one sample, sequenced in a study of PD-L1 blockade in urothelial cancer. Using immunoSEQ multiplex PCR, the repertoire was profiled, and TCRdb retains in-frame clones only, with some absent. The repertoire holds tens of thousands of clones, roughly 90% seen once, with about 10% in the top ten. This sample's time point: peripheral blood 6 weeks after treatment start. Sequencing used PBMCs, obtained around atezolizumab (anti-PD-L1) treatment. All receptors come from a man aged 60-69 years with urothelial cancer.

This chain uses TRBV5-6 with TRBJ2-7; TRBD2 aligns across 7 bases. Germline CDR1 SGHDT, CDR2 YYEEEE. The CDR3 extends over 15 amino acids. J was trimmed by 3 bases and V by 0 bases; bases with no gene match: 6. The chain's CDR3 is CASSLAGSGGYEQYF. CDR3 coding DNA: TGTGCCAGCAGCTTGGCAGGGTCGGGAGGCTACGAGCAGTACTTC.

This chain joins TRBV10-3 and TRBJ2-5, with 8 nucleotides matching TRBD1. Trimming took 6 bases from V and 4 from J; bases not matched to a gene: 7. The germline V gene encodes CDR1 ENHRY and CDR2 SYGVKD. The CDR3 totals 14 residues. DNA for the CDR3: TGTGCCATCAGAGGAGCGGACAGGGCAGAGACCCAGTACTTC. Amino acid sequence: CAIRGADRAETQYF.

V and J are TRBV5-1 and TRBJ2-1; no clear D. The CDR3 is 13 amino acids. Germline V gives CDR1 SGHRS, CDR2 YFSETQ. Trimming shortened V by 0 bases and J by 5 bases, and 6 bases separated the two germline ends. CDR3: CASSLGANNEQFF. The CDR3 DNA sequence: TGCGCCAGCAGCTTGGGTGCGAACAATGAGCAGTTCTTC. Supplemented by reference TRBV5-1 and TRBJ2-1, the full variable domain reads KAGVTQTPRYLIKTRGQQVTLSCSPISGHRSVSWYQQTPGQGLQFLFEYFSETQRNKGNFPGRFSGRQFSNSRSEMNVSTLELGDSALYLCASSLGANNEQFFGPGTRLTVL.

The gene calls are TRBV7-6 and TRBJ2-1; 7 bases match TRBD1. This CDR3 has 17 residues. Germline V gene sequence: CDR1 SGHVS, CDR2 FNYEAQ. With V trimmed by 2 bases and J by 0 bases, 7 bases remained unmatched. CDR3 sequence: CASSLFLGQYSYNEQFF. CDR3 in DNA: TGTGCCAGCAGCTTATTCCTGGGACAGTACTCCTACAATGAGCAGTTCTTC.

The CDR3 here is CASSLGWGVGNYGYTF. Written as DNA, the CDR3 is TGTGCCAGCAGCCTTGGATGGGGGGTGGGGAACTATGGCTACACCTTC. The chain carries TRBV7-6 and TRBJ1-2, with a tentative D call TRBD1 (5 bases). Germline CDR1 is SGHVS and CDR2 is FNYEAQ. The CDR3 has 16 residues. V lost 5 bases and J lost 2, with 18 bases in between.

In its sample, this clone was seen once. The rearrangement links TRBV14 to TRBJ2-3; TRBD1 matches 7 bases. The CDR3 totals 17 residues. The germline CDR1 and CDR2 sequences are SGHDN and FVKESK. Unmatched junction bases numbered 7, after V lost 0 bases and J lost 1 base. The CDR3 here is CASSQDLPGTGTDTQYF. In nucleotides, the CDR3 is TGTGCCAGCAGCCAAGATCTCCCCGGGACAGGCACAGATACGCAGTATTTT. Combining the CDR3 with reference TRBV14 and TRBJ2-3 gives the whole variable domain EAGVTQFPSHSVIEKGQTVTLRCDPISGHDNLYWYRRVMGKEIKFLLHFVKESKQDESGMPNNRFLAERTGGTYSTLKVQPAELEDSGVYFCASSQDLPGTGTDTQYFGPGTRLTVL.

This clone was counted a few times. The V gene is TRBV19, the J gene TRBJ1-2, with 9 bases that match TRBD1. The trim removed 10 bases at V and 4 bases at J, leaving 7 bases unmatched. There are 13 residues in the CDR3. Germline CDR1 and CDR2: LNHDA and SQIVND (reference sequence). CDR3 sequence: CATTDRGAYGYTF. In DNA form, the CDR3 reads TGTGCCACCACGGACAGGGGCGCCTATGGCTACACCTTC.

The rearrangement links TRBV6-6 to TRBJ1-3, with a tentative D call TRBD1 (5 bases). Between the trimmed V and J ends, which lost 6 bases and 0 bases, there was a span of 12 bases. Germline-derived CDR1 and CDR2 are MNHNY and SVGAGI (reference sequence). The CDR3 covers 15 residues. CDR3 sequence: CASSLQGSSGNTIYF. The CDR3 DNA follows: TGTGCCAGCAGCCTTCAGGGCAGCTCTGGAAACACCATATATTTT.

The V and J genes are TRBV6-5 and TRBJ2-5; no firm D call. The germline V and J ends were trimmed by 4 bases and 7 bases, with 10 bases remaining between them. Germline CDR1 and CDR2: MNHEY and SVGAGI. The CDR3 spans 12 residues. DNA for the CDR3: TGTGCCAGCAGTTCCTCTGACTTGACCCAGTACTTC. Amino acid sequence: CASSSSDLTQYF.

The genes are TRBV5-1 and TRBJ2-1; TRBD2 agrees at 8 bases. The V and J ends lost 7 bases and 0 bases, in that order; junction bases with no gene match: 3. The length of the CDR3 is 14 residues. Germline CDR1 and CDR2: SGHRS and YFSETQ. CDR3 coding DNA: TGCGCCAGCGCCCTAGCGGGCTCCTACAATGAGCAGTTCTTC. Residues: CASALAGSYNEQFF. Full variable domain (rest looked up from reference TRBV5-1 and TRBJ2-1): KAGVTQTPRYLIKTRGQQVTLSCSPISGHRSVSWYQQTPGQGLQFLFEYFSETQRNKGNFPGRFSGRQFSNSRSEMNVSTLELGDSALYLCASALAGSYNEQFFGPGTRLTVL.

J is TRBJ1-2 and V is TRBV6-1; D gene unclear. V lost 2 bases to trimming and J lost 7 bases, with 17 bases between them. This CDR3 region has 15 residues. The germline CDR1 and CDR2 sequences are MNHNS and SASEGT. CDR3 amino acids: CASSEYAGSVAGYTF. The CDR3 region has the DNA TGTGCCAGCAGTGAATACGCAGGCTCTGTGGCTGGCTACACCTTC.

This CDR3 is CASSWLAGGTSSTDTQYF. CDR3 bases: TGTGCCAGTAGTTGGCTAGCGGGGGGCACTTCTAGCACAGATACGCAGTATTTT. This chain connects TRBV19 to TRBJ2-3, with 11 bases that match TRBD2. This CDR3 is built from 18 residues. The germline V gene has CDR1 LNHDA and CDR2 SQIVND (reference sequence). J was trimmed by 0 bases and V by 5 bases; bases with no gene match: 10.

This rearrangement joins TRBV9 to TRBJ2-7; D is perhaps TRBD2 (7 bases). From germline, CDR1 is SGDLS and CDR2 YYNGEE. The V end lost 0 bases, the J end lost 6 bases, and 13 bases lay between the germline ends. CDR3 length equals 14 residues. The chain's CDR3 is CASSVGGLGGEQYF. CDR3 DNA: TGTGCCAGCAGCGTAGGAGGACTAGGGGGCGAGCAGTACTTC.

CDR3 residues: CASSLALGGAYGELFF. CDR3 in DNA: TGTGCCAGCAGCTTAGCGTTGGGGGGAGCCTACGGGGAGCTGTTTTTT. V gene TRBV7-6 combines with J gene TRBJ2-2; maybe TRBD2 (6 bases). V was shortened by 0 bases and J by 7 bases, with 15 bases between the two germline ends. Germline values: CDR1 SGHVS, CDR2 FNYEAQ. This CDR3 region has 16 residues.

Comment on this clone: The identical CDR3 is also encoded by other nucleotide sequences in the sample. V is TRBV9 and J is TRBJ1-1; D not resolved. This CDR3 spans 13 amino acids. Between the trimmed V and J ends, which lost 0 bases and 1 base, there was a span of 4 bases. The germline V gene has CDR1 SGDLS and CDR2 YYNGEE. As DNA, the CDR3 is TGTGCCAGCAGCGTAGCTAGGAACACTGAAGCTTTCTTT. This codes for CASSVARNTEAFF.

J is TRBJ1-1 and V is TRBV29-1, with D hard to call. The CDR3 consists of 15 residues. The germline gives CDR1 SQVTM, CDR2 ANQGSEA. Trimming removed 5 bases at V and 1 base at J, with 17 bases between. The CDR3: CSVSPLIQKNTEAFF. DNA of the CDR3: TGCAGCGTTAGTCCTCTTATACAGAAGAACACTGAAGCTTTCTTT.

This clone was recorded once. The V call is TRBV7-2, the J call TRBJ1-5; 8 positions match TRBD1. V was clipped by 3 bases and J by 7 bases; unmatched bases: 8. The CDR3 spans 15 residues. CDR1 is SGHTA, CDR2 FQGNSA, per germline. The CDR3 reads CASSLKTGEGQPQHF. Here the CDR3 DNA reads TGTGCCAGCAGCTTGAAGACAGGGGAAGGGCAGCCCCAGCATTTT.

The rearrangement links TRBV28 to TRBJ2-3, with no clear D. Germline CDR1 reads MDHEN; CDR2 reads SYDVKM. Trimming shortened V by 3 bases and J by 0 bases, and 7 bases separated the two germline ends. There are 14 residues in the CDR3. Here the CDR3 reads CASSFPPSTDTQYF. The CDR3 coding sequence is TGTGCCAGCAGTTTTCCCCCTAGCACAGATACGCAGTATTTT.

CDR3 DNA: TGTGCCAGCAGCTTAAGCCTTGGGGCTTCCTACGAGCAGTACTTC. Encoded protein: CASSLSLGASYEQYF. The gene calls are TRBV5-5 and TRBJ2-7; D may be TRBD1 (5 bases). From germline, CDR1 is SGHKS and CDR2 YYEKEE (reference sequence). The CDR3 runs to 15 residues. V lost 2 bases and J lost 1, with 13 bases in between.

The chain recombines TRBV11-1 with TRBJ2-7, with 8 bases fitting TRBD2. The CDR3 length is 15 residues. CDR1 SGHAT and CDR2 FQDESV come from the germline V gene (reference sequence). Trimming removed 1 base from V and 0 bases from J; junction bases left unmatched: 2. The CDR3 loop is CASSLVSGSSYEQYF. The CDR3 DNA reads TGTGCCAGCAGCTTAGTAAGCGGGAGCTCCTACGAGCAGTACTTC.

V is TRBV5-6 and J is TRBJ2-3, with 13 nucleotides matching TRBD2. CDR1 SGHDT and CDR2 YYEEEE come from the germline V gene. V lost 4 bases to trimming and J lost 1 base; unmatched junction nucleotides: 0. CDR3 length: 15 amino acids. The CDR3 DNA reads as TGTGCCAGCAGCGGACTAGCGGGGGGCACAGATACGCAGTATTTT. It codes for CASSGLAGGTDTQYF.

The rearrangement uses TRBV9 and TRBJ2-1, with TRBD2 identical over 10 bases. This CDR3 is 18 amino acids long. J gave up 7 bases and V 2 bases, and 15 bases lay outside the gene matches. Germline loops: CDR1 SGDLS, CDR2 YYNGEE. In nucleotides, the CDR3 is TGTGCCAGCAGCGTTGCAGGGGAAGGTCTAGCGGGAGCTAATGAGCAGTTCTTC. Protein: CASSVAGEGLAGANEQFF. Using reference TRBV9 and TRBJ2-1 for the parts outside the CDR3, the full variable domain is DSGVTQTPKHLITATGQRVTLRCSPRSGDLSVYWYQQSLDQGLQFLIQYYNGEERAKGNILERFSAQQFPDLHSELNLSSLELGDSALYFCASSVAGEGLAGANEQFFGPGTRLTVL.

The chain links TRBV11-2 to TRBJ2-6; no reliable D call. Germline CDR1 reads SGHAT; CDR2 reads FQNNGV. The V end lost 4 bases, the J end lost 0 bases, and 10 bases lay between the germline ends. The CDR3 runs 16 residues. The CDR3 DNA reads TGTGCCAGCAGCTCCACCCAGTTCTCTGGGGCCAACGTCCTGACTTTC. Its protein product is CASSSTQFSGANVLTF.

V usage is TRBV28 and J usage is TRBJ1-2, with D possibly being TRBD1 (5 bases). The V and J ends lost 8 bases and 5 bases respectively, with 18 bases between them. The length of the CDR3 is 14 residues. Germline V gene sequence: CDR1 MDHEN, CDR2 SYDVKM. Here the CDR3 reads CASVRAGQTYGYTF. Here the CDR3 DNA reads TGTGCCAGCGTTAGGGCAGGGCAGACATATGGCTACACCTTC.